This TCR beta chain was identified during a study of CD8+ T cells in alopecia areata. Study-wide results and caveats: Sequences from scalp samples also cover resident alphabeta T cells of normal skin. For lesional scalp, especially alopecia totalis/universalis, clonality was higher than in normal scalp.

Individuals with alopecia areata gave both lesional scalp punch biopsies and peripheral blood for collection. V was pared by 4 bases and J by 4 bases, with 20 bases between. The CDR3 is 16 amino acids. Germline assignment: CDR1 SGHRS and CDR2 YFSETQ. Once RNA had been extracted, it was reverse transcribed into cDNA to act as the sequencing template. Sequencing was performed with immunoSEQ multiplex PCR; in TCRdb, only in-frame clones are kept and a portion is missing. The sample carries approximately 30,000 clones, about three fifths recorded once. As regards this clone: Its matching antigen is unknown.

Sequencing used NKG2D-high CD8+ T cells sorted from blood. The origin of this receptor is a human donor with alopecia areata. The chain has TRBV5-1 and TRBJ1-1, with D possibly being TRBD1 (5 bases). The CDR3 nucleotides are TGCGCCAGCAGCCTCAAAGGGGTATTCGCCGTCACTGAAGCTTTCTTT. It codes for CASSLKGVFAVTEAFF.